This TCR beta chain was captured by sequencing in a study of cytomegalovirus exposure and HLA in healthy donors. A word on this clone: The antigen is not known.

Profiling relied on immunoSEQ multiplex PCR, and the TCRdb table lists in-frame clones only, not all of them. The sample contains tens of thousands of clones, 85% to 95% of which appear only once. Points from the study as a whole: The listing of roughly 160 TCR beta chains classed them as cytomegalovirus-associated. In a later analysis, first-cohort TCR clusters were found to tend to co-occur in the approximately 120 validation repertoires.

V was pared by 0 bases and J by 4 bases, with 13 bases between. CDR3 length: 15 residues. Germline V gene lookup returns CDR1 MNHEY and CDR2 SMNVEV (reference sequence). This clonotype was sampled from a man younger than 35 in good health and CMV-seronegative. The chain has TRBV27 and TRBJ2-7; D is possibly TRBD2 (5 bases). The sample taken for sequencing was PBMCs. DNA of the CDR3: TGTGCCAGCAGTTTATCGGCCGGGAACCATTACGAGCAGTACTTC. It specifies CASSLSAGNHYEQYF.